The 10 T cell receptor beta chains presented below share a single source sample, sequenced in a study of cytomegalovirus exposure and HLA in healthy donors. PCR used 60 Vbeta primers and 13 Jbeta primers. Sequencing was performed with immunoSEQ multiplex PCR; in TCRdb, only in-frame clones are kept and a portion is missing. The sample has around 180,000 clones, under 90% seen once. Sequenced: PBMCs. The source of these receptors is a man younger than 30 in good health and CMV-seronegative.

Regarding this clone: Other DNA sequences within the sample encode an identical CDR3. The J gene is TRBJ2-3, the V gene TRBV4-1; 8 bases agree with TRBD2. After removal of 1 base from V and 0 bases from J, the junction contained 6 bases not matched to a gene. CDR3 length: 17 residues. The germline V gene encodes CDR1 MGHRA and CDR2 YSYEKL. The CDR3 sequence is CASSQVLTSGSTDTQYF. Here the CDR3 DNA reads TGCGCCAGCAGCCAAGTACTCACTAGCGGCAGCACAGATACGCAGTATTTT.

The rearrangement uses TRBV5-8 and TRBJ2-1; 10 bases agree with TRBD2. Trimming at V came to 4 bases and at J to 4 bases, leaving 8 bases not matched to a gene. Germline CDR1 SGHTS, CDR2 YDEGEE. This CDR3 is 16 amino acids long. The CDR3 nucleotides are TGTGCCAGCAGCAGCGGGAGGGTAATAAATTACAATGAGCAGTTCTTC. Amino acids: CASSSGRVINYNEQFF.

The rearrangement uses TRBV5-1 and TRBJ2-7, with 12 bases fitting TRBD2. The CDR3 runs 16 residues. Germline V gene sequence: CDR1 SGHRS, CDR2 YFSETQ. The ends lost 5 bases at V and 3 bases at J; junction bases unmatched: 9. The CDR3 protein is CASRDPLAGGFYEQYF. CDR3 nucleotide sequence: TGCGCCAGCAGAGATCCTCTAGCGGGGGGGTTCTACGAGCAGTACTTC.

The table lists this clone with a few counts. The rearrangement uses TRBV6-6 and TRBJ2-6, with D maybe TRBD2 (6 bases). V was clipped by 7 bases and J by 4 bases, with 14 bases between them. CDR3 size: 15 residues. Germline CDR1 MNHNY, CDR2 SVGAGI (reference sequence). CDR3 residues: CASKDGGTGANVLTF. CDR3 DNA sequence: TGTGCCAGCAAGGATGGGGGGACCGGGGCCAACGTCCTGACTTTC.

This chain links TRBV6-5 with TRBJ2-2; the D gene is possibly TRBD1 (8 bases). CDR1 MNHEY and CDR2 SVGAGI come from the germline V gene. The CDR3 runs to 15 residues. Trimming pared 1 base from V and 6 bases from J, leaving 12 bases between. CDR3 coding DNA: TGTGCCAGCAGTTACTGGACAGGGAGGGCCGGGGAGCTGTTTTTT. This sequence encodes CASSYWTGRAGELFF.

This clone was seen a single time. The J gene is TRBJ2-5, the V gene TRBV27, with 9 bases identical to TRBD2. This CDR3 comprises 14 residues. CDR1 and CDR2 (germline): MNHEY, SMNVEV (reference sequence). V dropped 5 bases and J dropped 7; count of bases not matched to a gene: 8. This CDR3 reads CASSPVTSGRTQYF. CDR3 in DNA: TGTGCCAGCAGTCCCGTGACTAGCGGAAGGACCCAGTACTTC.

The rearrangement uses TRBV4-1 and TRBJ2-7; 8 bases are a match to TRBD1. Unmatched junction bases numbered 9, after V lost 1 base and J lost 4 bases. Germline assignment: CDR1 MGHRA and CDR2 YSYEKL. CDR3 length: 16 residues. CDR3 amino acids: CASSQGGDRPRYEQYF. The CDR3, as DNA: TGCGCCAGCAGCCAAGGGGGGGACAGGCCCAGATACGAGCAGTACTTC.

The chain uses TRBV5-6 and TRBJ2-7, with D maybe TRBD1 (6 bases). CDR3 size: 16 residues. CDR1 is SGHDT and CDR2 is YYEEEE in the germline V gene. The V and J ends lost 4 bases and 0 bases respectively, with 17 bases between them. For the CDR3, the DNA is TGTGCCAGCAGCGATGAACAGGGATTTATCTCCTACGAGCAGTACTTC. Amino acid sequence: CASSDEQGFISYEQYF. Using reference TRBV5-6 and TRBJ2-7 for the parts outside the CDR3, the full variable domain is DAGVTQSPTHLIKTRGQQVTLRCSPKSGHDTVSWYQQALGQGPQFIFQYYEEEERQRGNFPDRFSGHQFPNYSSELNVNALLLGDSALYLCASSDEQGFISYEQYFGPGTRLTVT.

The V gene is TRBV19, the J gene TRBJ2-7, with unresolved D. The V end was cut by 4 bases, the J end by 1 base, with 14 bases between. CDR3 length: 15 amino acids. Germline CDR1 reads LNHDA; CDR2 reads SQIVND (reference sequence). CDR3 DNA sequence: TGTGCCAGTAGTACCGAAGACACCCCGTCCTACGAGCAGTACTTC. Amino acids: CASSTEDTPSYEQYF.

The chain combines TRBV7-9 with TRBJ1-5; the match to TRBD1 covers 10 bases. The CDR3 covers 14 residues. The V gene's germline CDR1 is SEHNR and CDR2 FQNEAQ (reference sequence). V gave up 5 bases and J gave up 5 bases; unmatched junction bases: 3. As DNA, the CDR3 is TGTGCCAGCAGCCCGACAGGGGGCGATCAGCCCCAGCATTTT. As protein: CASSPTGGDQPQHF.